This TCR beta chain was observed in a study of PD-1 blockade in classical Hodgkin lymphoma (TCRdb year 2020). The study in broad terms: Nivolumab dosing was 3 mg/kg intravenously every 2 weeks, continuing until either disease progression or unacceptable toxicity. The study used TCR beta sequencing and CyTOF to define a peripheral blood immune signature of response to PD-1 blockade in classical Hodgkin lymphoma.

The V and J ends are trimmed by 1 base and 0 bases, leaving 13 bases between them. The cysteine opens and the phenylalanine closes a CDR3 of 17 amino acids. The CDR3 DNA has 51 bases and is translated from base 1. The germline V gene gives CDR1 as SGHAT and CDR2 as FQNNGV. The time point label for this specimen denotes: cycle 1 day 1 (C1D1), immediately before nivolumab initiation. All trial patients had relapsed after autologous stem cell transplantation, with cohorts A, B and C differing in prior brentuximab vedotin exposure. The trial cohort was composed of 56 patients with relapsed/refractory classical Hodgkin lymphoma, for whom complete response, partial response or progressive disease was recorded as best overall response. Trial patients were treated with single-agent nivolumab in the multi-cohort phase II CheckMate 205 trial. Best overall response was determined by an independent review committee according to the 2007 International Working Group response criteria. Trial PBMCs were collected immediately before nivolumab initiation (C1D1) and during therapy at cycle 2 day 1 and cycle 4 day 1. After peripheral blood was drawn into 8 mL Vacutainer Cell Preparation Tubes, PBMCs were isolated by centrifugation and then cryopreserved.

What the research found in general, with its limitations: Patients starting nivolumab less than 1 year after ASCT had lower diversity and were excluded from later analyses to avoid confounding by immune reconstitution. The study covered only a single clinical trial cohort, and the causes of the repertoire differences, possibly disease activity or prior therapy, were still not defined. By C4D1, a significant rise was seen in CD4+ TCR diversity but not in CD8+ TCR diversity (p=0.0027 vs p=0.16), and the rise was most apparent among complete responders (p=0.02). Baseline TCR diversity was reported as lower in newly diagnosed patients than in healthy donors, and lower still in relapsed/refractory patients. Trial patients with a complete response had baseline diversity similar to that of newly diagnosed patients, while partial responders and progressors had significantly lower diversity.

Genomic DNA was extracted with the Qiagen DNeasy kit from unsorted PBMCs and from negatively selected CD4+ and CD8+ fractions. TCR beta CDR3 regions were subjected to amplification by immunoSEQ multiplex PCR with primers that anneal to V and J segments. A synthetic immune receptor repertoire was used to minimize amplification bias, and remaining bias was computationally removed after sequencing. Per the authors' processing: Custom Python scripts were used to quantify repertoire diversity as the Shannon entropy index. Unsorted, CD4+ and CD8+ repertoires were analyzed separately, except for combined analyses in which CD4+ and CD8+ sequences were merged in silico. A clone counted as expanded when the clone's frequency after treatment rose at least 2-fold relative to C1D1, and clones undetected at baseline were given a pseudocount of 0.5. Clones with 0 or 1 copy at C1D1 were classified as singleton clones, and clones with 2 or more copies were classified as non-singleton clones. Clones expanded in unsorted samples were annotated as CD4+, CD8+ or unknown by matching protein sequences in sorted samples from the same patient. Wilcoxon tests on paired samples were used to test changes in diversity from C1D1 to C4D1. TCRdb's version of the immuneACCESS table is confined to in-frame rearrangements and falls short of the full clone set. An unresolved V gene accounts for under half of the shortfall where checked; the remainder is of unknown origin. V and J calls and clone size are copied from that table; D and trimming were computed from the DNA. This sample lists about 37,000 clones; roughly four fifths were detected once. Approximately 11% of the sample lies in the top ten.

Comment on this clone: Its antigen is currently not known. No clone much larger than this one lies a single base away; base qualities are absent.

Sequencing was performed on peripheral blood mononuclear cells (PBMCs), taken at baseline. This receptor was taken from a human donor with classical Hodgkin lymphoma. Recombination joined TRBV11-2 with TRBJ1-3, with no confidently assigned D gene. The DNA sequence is TGTGCCAGCAGCTTAGTTTGGGGAGAGAGCTCTGGAAACACCATATATTTT. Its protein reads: CASSLVWGESSGNTIYF.